This T cell receptor (beta chain) appears in the sequencing data of a study of tumor-infiltrating lymphocytes in primary liver carcinoma. Study as a whole: Surgery removed the patients' primary liver carcinoma. Notes on the study in general: Compared with tumor region pairs, tumor-adjacent and tumor-blood pairs overlapped less.

From 500 ng total RNA, TCR beta cDNA was generated with a primer in the constant region. Libraries for TCR beta were built through three nested multiplex PCR rounds, which together made up a slightly modified ARM-PCR procedure. A C-beta reverse primer was combined with TRBV1-TRBV30 forward primers in the first two PCR rounds, and each round had around 10 cycles. TCRdb reanalysed the multiplex PCR reads using MiXCR and keeps one entry per CDR3 protein. The sample has some 320,000 distinct CDR3 sequences; less than 75% are singletons. Researchers drew blood RNA from unsorted whole blood and extracted germline DNA as well. What was collected before surgery was approximately 3.8 milliliters of peripheral blood. The CDR3 is 14 residues long. Germline CDR1 and CDR2: SGHRS and YFSETQ. The germline V and J ends were trimmed by 5 bases and 7 bases, with 18 bases remaining between them. A remark on this clonotype: Its antigen remains unknown.

The chain joins TRBV5-1 to TRBJ2-5; tentatively, D is TRBD1 or TRBD2 (5 bases each). Sequenced: peripheral blood. The source of this sequence is a man aged 35 to 55 with primary liver carcinoma and hepatitis B virus infection. The CDR3 DNA is TGCGCCAGCAGGCCAGCCGGGGCGGACGTGACCCAGTACTTC. It is translated as CASRPAGADVTQYF.